This T cell receptor beta chain was found in a study of CD8+ T cells in alopecia areata. Study-wide findings and caveats: Compared with mice, patients displayed less clear TCR sharing, possibly for HLA-related reasons.

The CDR3 consists of 13 residues. The ends were cut back, 0 bases at V and 8 bases at J, with 9 bases in the middle. Per the germline V gene, CDR1 is SGHDT and CDR2 is YYEEEE. Details on this clone: Its antigen is not identified.

RNA extraction and reverse transcription yielded cDNA as sequencing template. Clones were read by immunoSEQ multiplex PCR, and TCRdb kept only the in-frame ones, dropping some. The table records about 110,000 clones, approximately 63% of them present only once. The rearrangement uses TRBV5-6 and TRBJ2-1; unclear D gene. The clonotype comes from a human donor in good health. Material for sequencing was CD8+ T cells sorted from blood. The CDR3 loop reads CASSLGVTDEQFF. CDR3 in DNA: TGTGCCAGCAGCTTGGGTGTCACGGATGAGCAGTTCTTC.